A selection of T cell receptor beta chains follows, all from one sample in a study of graft-versus-host responses after intestinal transplantation. Sequencing used immunoSEQ multiplex PCR; TCRdb keeps in-frame clones, though not all of them. The data show approximately 10,000 clones, 31% seen once. Source: alloreactive CD4+ T cells from a mixed lymphocyte reaction culture, taken before transplantation. Source of these receptors: a human patient who was an organ donor for intestinal transplantation. Each CDR3 is given with its conserved first and last residue. D genes are given only for firm matches. Rows may omit the clone size; those that give it use once, few, many or a size class.

V	size	J	D	DNA	CDR3
TRBV6-5	few	TRBJ1-5	TRBD1	TGTGCCAGCAGTTACCAGACAGGGTCCGGCAATCAGCCCCAGCATTTT	CASSYQTGSGNQPQHF
TRBV10-3	few	TRBJ2-7	-	TGTGCCATCAGTGCGGGACGGGACTCCTACGAGCAGTACTTC	CAISAGRDSYEQYF
TRBV5-1	-	TRBJ2-6	TRBD1	TGCGCCAGCAGCTTAGTCGCCCAGGGGGCGTCTGGGGCCAACGTCCTGACTTTC	CASSLVAQGASGANVLTF
TRBV7-8	few	TRBJ1-4	-	TGTGCCAGCAGCTTAAAGGGAACTAATGAAAAACTGTTTTTT	CASSLKGTNEKLFF
TRBV7-9	-	TRBJ1-1	-	TGTGCCAGCAGCTTAGCGGTGGGGAGATGGAACACTGAAGCTTTCTTT	CASSLAVGRWNTEAFF
TRBV6-1	once	TRBJ1-3	TRBD1	TGTGCCAGCAGGGGGACAGGGTTCTCTGGAAACACCATATATTTT	CASRGTGFSGNTIYF
TRBV12-2	-	TRBJ1-4	-	TGTGCAAGTCGCTTAGAAAAACTGTTTTTT	CASRLEKLFF
TRBV7-2	few	TRBJ2-5	TRBD1	TGTGCCAGCAGCTTTTTGGGGGACAGGTGGAAGACCCAGTACTTC	CASSFLGDRWKTQYF
TRBV12-5	-	TRBJ2-5	-	TGTGCTAGTGGTTCGGGACACCAAGAGACCCAGTACTTC	CASGSGHQETQYF
TRBV18	-	TRBJ1-5	TRBD1	TGTGCCAGCTCACCGACAGGGTTTAGTCAGCCCCAGCATTTT	CASSPTGFSQPQHF
TRBV5-8	few	TRBJ1-5	-	TGTGCCAGCAGCTTGGCCCGGTATCTAGCCTCCCACAATCAGCCCCAGCATTTT	CASSLARYLASHNQPQHF
TRBV5-5	few	TRBJ1-1	-	TGTGCCAGCAGCTTGGACCGCCCAGGGCCGTCGGCTGAAGCTTTCTTT	CASSLDRPGPSAEAFF
TRBV6-6	-	TRBJ1-2	TRBD1	TGTGCCAGCAGTTACTCGGGACAGGGGGCAGGAGGCTACACCTTC	CASSYSGQGAGGYTF
TRBV10-1	few	TRBJ2-3	-	TGCGCCAGCAGTTATTCAGGGCCTACAGATACGCAGTATTTT	CASSYSGPTDTQYF
TRBV6-8	few	TRBJ2-7	TRBD2	TGTGCCAGCAGTTACCGTATGGCGGGGGAATACGAGCAGTACTTC	CASSYRMAGEYEQYF
TRBV7-2	few	TRBJ2-7	TRBD1	TGTGCCAGCAGCCCCGGGACAGGGGCTTTTGGCGGGTCCTACGAGCAGTACTTC	CASSPGTGAFGGSYEQYF
TRBV11-2	medium-sized	TRBJ2-5	-	TGTGCCAGCAGCGTTACAGGTTGGGAGACCCAGTACTTC	CASSVTGWETQYF
TRBV5-1	-	TRBJ1-1	-	TGCGCCAGCCGCACCGGACAGCCGAACACTGAAGCTTTCTTT	CASRTGQPNTEAFF
TRBV6-5	-	TRBJ2-7	TRBD1	TGTGCCAGCACAACAGGGGGCGACTATTCCTACGAGCAGTACTTC	CASTTGGDYSYEQYF
TRBV2	once	TRBJ2-3	TRBD2	TGTGCCAGCAGGGTTAGCGGGGGGGCCTCAGATACGCAGTATTTT	CASRVSGGASDTQYF
TRBV7-8	-	TRBJ1-1	-	TGTGCCAGCAGCTTAGTCCTGGCAGGGTGGGACACTGAAGCTTTCTTT	CASSLVLAGWDTEAFF
TRBV4-2	medium-sized	TRBJ1-1	TRBD1	TGTGCCAGCAGCCAAGCTTCGACAGGGGGTGACACTGAAGCTTTCTTT	CASSQASTGGDTEAFF
TRBV5-1	-	TRBJ2-1	-	TGCGCCAGCAGCTTGGAGGGGGTCGGCTCCTACAATGAGCAGTTCTTC	CASSLEGVGSYNEQFF
TRBV27	-	TRBJ2-4	-	TGTGCCAGCAGTTTCAGGGCCAAAAACATTCAGTACTTC	CASSFRAKNIQYF
TRBV27	medium-sized	TRBJ2-1	TRBD1	TGTGCCAGCAGTTGGACAGGCAATGAGCAGTTCTTC	CASSWTGNEQFF
TRBV11-2	few	TRBJ1-2	-	TGTGCCAGCAGCACTGGACAGAGCTATGGCTACACCTTC	CASSTGQSYGYTF
TRBV30	few	TRBJ1-2	-	TGTGCCTGGAGTGTACCCGATAACTATGGCTACACCTTC	CAWSVPDNYGYTF
TRBV28	few	TRBJ2-7	-	TGTGCCAGCAGTTTAGGGGGCGAGCAGTACTTC	CASSLGGEQYF
TRBV5-1	once	TRBJ2-3	TRBD2	TGCGCCAGCAGCTTGGCTAGGACTAGCGGGGGGGCAGATACGCAGTATTTT	CASSLARTSGGADTQYF
TRBV7-3	-	TRBJ2-5	TRBD1	TGTGCCAGCAGCTCAGGGGGCGAAGAGACCCAGTACTTC	CASSSGGEETQYF
TRBV4-2	-	TRBJ1-1	-	TGTGCCAGCAGCTTGGCCGTGGGGGGCGTTGAAGCTTTCTTT	CASSLAVGGVEAFF
TRBV5-4	once	TRBJ2-5	TRBD1	TGTGCCAGCAGCTTGAGGGACAGGGAGGAGACCCAGTACTTC	CASSLRDREETQYF
TRBV28	-	TRBJ2-2	-	TGTGCCAGCAGTTTATACAGGGACACCGGGGAGCTGTTTTTT	CASSLYRDTGELFF
TRBV28	few	TRBJ2-7	TRBD1	TGTGCCAGCAGTGGTCCCGGGACAGGGAAGAGAGAGTACGAGCAGTACTTC	CASSGPGTGKREYEQYF
TRBV5-1	few	TRBJ2-3	TRBD2	TGCGCCAGCAGCTTGGAGCCTAGCGGGGGAACAGATACGCAGTATTTT	CASSLEPSGGTDTQYF
TRBV5-6	-	TRBJ2-3	-	TGTGCCAGCAGCTTGGCCATCAGACTAGAAAATGCAGATACGCAGTATTTT	CASSLAIRLENADTQYF
TRBV23-1	-	TRBJ2-7	-	TGTGCCAGAAGTGCCCGATGGGGGTTCTACGAGCAGTACTTC	CARSARWGFYEQYF
TRBV6-5	medium-sized	TRBJ1-4	-	TGTGCCAGCAGTTACAGACACGATAATGAAAAACTGTTTTTT	CASSYRHDNEKLFF
TRBV28	-	TRBJ1-4	-	TGTGCCAGCAGTCCCCGTGGGTCCTTGGGTGAAAAACTGTTTTTT	CASSPRGSLGEKLFF
TRBV27	few	TRBJ2-3	TRBD1	TGTGCCAGCAGTCCCTACTCCAGGGGGTGGAATACGCAGTATTTT	CASSPYSRGWNTQYF
TRBV30	few	TRBJ1-1	-	TGTGCCTGGCTCCTTTGGGGGGTGAACACTGAAGCTTTCTTT	CAWLLWGVNTEAFF
TRBV11-3	few	TRBJ2-5	TRBD1	TGTGCCAGCAGCCTCGGGACAGTCGAGCAAGAGACCCAGTACTTC	CASSLGTVEQETQYF